These 2 T cell receptor beta chains were sequenced from one sample in a study of blood T cell repertoires in COVID-19. Sequencing used immunoSEQ multiplex PCR; TCRdb keeps in-frame clones, though not all of them. The table lists around 300,000 clones, around 86% of them singletons. Material: PBMCs or T cells enriched from blood (not recorded which). The receptors shown here come from a middle-aged woman who had recovered from COVID-19.

This chain uses TRBV27 with TRBJ2-7; tentatively, D is TRBD2 (6 bases). The CDR3 totals 14 residues. Germline CDR1 is MNHEY and CDR2 is SMNVEV (reference sequence). Between the trimmed V and J ends, which lost 6 bases and 1 base, there was a span of 13 bases. The CDR3 loop is CASRQLGGSYEQYF. Here the CDR3 DNA reads TGTGCCAGCAGGCAATTGGGGGGTTCCTACGAGCAGTACTTC.

This chain links TRBV7-6 with TRBJ2-2, with D tentatively TRBD1 (6 bases). Germline V lookup: CDR1 SGHVS, CDR2 FNYEAQ. The CDR3 loop spans 16 amino acids. With 5 bases removed from V and 3 bases from J, the gap between germline ends came to 16 bases. The DNA for the CDR3 is TGTGCCAGCAGCCTTAAACAGGGTTTGGACACCGGGGAGCTGTTTTTT. Translation gives CASSLKQGLDTGELFF. Based on the CDR3 plus reference TRBV7-6 and TRBJ2-2, the full variable domain is GAGVSQSPRYKVTKRGQDVALRCDPISGHVSLYWYRQALGQGPEFLTYFNYEAQQDKSGLPNDRFSAERPEGSISTLTIQRTEQRDSAMYRCASSLKQGLDTGELFFGEGSRLTVL.